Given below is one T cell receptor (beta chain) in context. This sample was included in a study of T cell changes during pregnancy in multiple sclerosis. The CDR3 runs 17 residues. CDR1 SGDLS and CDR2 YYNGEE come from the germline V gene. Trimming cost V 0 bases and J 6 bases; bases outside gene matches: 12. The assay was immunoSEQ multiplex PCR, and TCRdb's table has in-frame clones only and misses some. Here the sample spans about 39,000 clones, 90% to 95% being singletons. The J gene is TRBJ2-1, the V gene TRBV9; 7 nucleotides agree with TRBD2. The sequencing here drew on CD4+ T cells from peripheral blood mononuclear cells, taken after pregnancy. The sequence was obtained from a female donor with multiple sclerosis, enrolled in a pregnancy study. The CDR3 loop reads CASSVELVAGLFNEQFF. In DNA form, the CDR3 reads TGTGCCAGCAGCGTAGAGTTGGTAGCGGGCCTATTCAATGAGCAGTTCTTC.